Presented here are 11 T cell receptor beta chains from one specimen sequenced in a study of technical replicates of blood from several donors (dated by TCRdb to 2016 to 2017). Library prep was done by the immunoSEQ multiplex PCR assay. The immuneACCESS repertoire file appears here via TCRdb, limited to in-frame rearrangements. These files lack a portion of the clones; in checked studies, under half of the deficit traces to unresolved V genes, and the cause of the others is not known. This sample gives about 64,000 clones in total; approximately 86% of them show up just once. Less than 6% of the sample lies in the top ten. Sequenced: PBMCs. Receptors originate from a human donor in good health. Some clones in this sample may be carry-over from other donors' samples.

V usage is TRBV7-6 and J usage is TRBJ2-5, with unresolved D. Germline CDR1 and CDR2: SGHVS and FNYEAQ. V was trimmed by 1 base and J by 2 bases, leaving 5 bases between them. CDR3 length equals 13 residues. The CDR3 spells CASSLGQQETQYF. DNA for the CDR3: TGTGCCAGCAGCTTAGGGCAGCAAGAGACCCAGTACTTC.

The chain recombines TRBV11-3 with TRBJ2-2; TRBD1 agrees at 9 bases. There are 15 residues in the CDR3. In germline, CDR1 is SGHNT, CDR2 YENEEA. V lost 5 bases and J lost 6; bases outside the gene matches: 7. The CDR3 region is CASSAPGTGPGELFF. As DNA, the CDR3 is TGTGCCAGCAGCGCCCCCGGGACAGGGCCCGGGGAGCTGTTTTTT.

The chain uses TRBV5-1 and TRBJ1-1, with D uncertain. CDR1 is SGHRS, CDR2 YFSETQ, per germline. The ends were cut back, 4 bases at V and 1 base at J, with 11 bases in the middle. This CDR3 spans 14 amino acids. The CDR3 nucleotides read TGCGCCAGCAGCCCTCGGGGAGGGAACACTGAAGCTTTCTTT. Amino acid sequence: CASSPRGGNTEAFF.

J is TRBJ1-2 and V is TRBV12-5, with TRBD1 matching 7 bases. The CDR3 is 17 amino acids. The V segment lost 2 bases and the J segment 0 bases; nucleotides outside the gene matches: 9. Germline V lookup: CDR1 LGHNT, CDR2 FRNRAP. The DNA for the CDR3 is TGTGCTAGTGGTTTGCCAATGTTAGGGACAGCTAACTATGGCTACACCTTC. This sequence encodes CASGLPMLGTANYGYTF.

The V call is TRBV7-2, the J call TRBJ2-7; 7 bases align to TRBD2. CDR3 length: 15 residues. Germline CDR1 and CDR2: SGHTA and FQGNSA. V was pared by 1 base and J by 3 bases, with 6 bases of the junction left unmatched. This CDR3 is CASSLVGGGLYEQYF. CDR3 sequence (DNA): TGTGCCAGCAGCTTAGTGGGGGGGGGACTCTACGAGCAGTACTTC. Using reference TRBV7-2 and TRBJ2-7 for the parts outside the CDR3, the full variable domain is GAGVSQSPSNKVTEKGKDVELRCDPISGHTALYWYRQSLGQGLEFLIYFQGNSAPDKSGLPSDRFSAERTGGSVSTLTIQRTQQEDSAVYLCASSLVGGGLYEQYFGPGTRLTVT.

The chain has TRBV15 and TRBJ1-1; D perhaps matches TRBD1 (5 bases). V lost 8 bases, J lost 4 bases, and 14 bases lay in between. CDR3 length equals 13 residues. From germline, CDR1 is LNHNV and CDR2 YYDKDF (reference sequence). The CDR3 protein is CATSSGGSTEAFF. Written as DNA, the CDR3 is TGTGCCACCTCCTCTGGGGGGAGCACTGAAGCTTTCTTT.

The V and J genes are TRBV30 and TRBJ1-1; no definite D call. V was pared by 0 bases and J by 0 bases, with 11 bases between. This CDR3 has 15 amino acids. In germline, CDR1 is GTSNPN, CDR2 SVGIG (reference sequence). CDR3 in amino acids: CAWSVAIGLNTEAFF. In nucleotides, the CDR3 is TGTGCCTGGAGTGTAGCGATCGGCTTGAACACTGAAGCTTTCTTT.

J is TRBJ1-1 and V is TRBV5-1; 7 nucleotides align to TRBD1. In germline, CDR1 is SGHRS, CDR2 YFSETQ. The CDR3 consists of 14 residues. Unmatched junction bases numbered 7, after V lost 3 bases and J lost 5 bases. The CDR3 coding sequence is TGCGCCAGCAGCTGGGAACAGGGGAGAACTGAAGCTTTCTTT. This codes for CASSWEQGRTEAFF.

The chain employs TRBV4-1 and TRBJ2-5, with TRBD2 identical over 12 bases. The germline V gene encodes CDR1 MGHRA and CDR2 YSYEKL. The ends lost 4 bases at V and 5 bases at J; junction bases unmatched: 5. The CDR3 is 15 residues long. DNA of the CDR3: TGCGCCAGCAGCCCACTAGCGGGGGGACGGGAGACCCAGTACTTC. Its translation is CASSPLAGGRETQYF.

The J gene is TRBJ2-1, the V gene TRBV18; D perhaps matches TRBD2 (5 bases). Looked up from germline, CDR1 is KGHSH and CDR2 is LQKENI. This CDR3 has 13 amino acids. V lost 3 bases and J 8 bases, leaving 11 bases between the germline ends. CDR3 loop: CASSPPEAHEQFF. CDR3 DNA sequence: TGTGCCAGCTCACCCCCGGAGGCCCATGAGCAGTTCTTC.

This clone appeared once. This chain uses TRBV7-6 with TRBJ1-4; TRBD1 might be the D (6 bases). CDR3 length: 14 residues. Trimming took off 1 base at V and 6 bases at J, with 9 bases between the two ends. The germline V gene encodes CDR1 SGHVS and CDR2 FNYEAQ. CDR3 DNA: TGTGCCAGCAGCTTAGACAGGGTATATGAAAAACTGTTTTTT. This encodes CASSLDRVYEKLFF. Variable domain in full (rest from reference TRBV7-6 and TRBJ1-4): GAGVSQSPRYKVTKRGQDVALRCDPISGHVSLYWYRQALGQGPEFLTYFNYEAQQDKSGLPNDRFSAERPEGSISTLTIQRTEQRDSAMYRCASSLDRVYEKLFFGSGTQLSVL.